This is a list of T cell receptor beta chains from one sample in a study of cytomegalovirus exposure and HLA in healthy donors. The protocol was immunoSEQ multiplex PCR, while the TCRdb copy is restricted to in-frame clones and leaves out a portion. Of around 150,000 clones in the sample, 65% to 85% are singletons; the top ten hold 3%. The sample consisted of PBMCs. The receptor set was obtained from a woman between 50 and 59 years old in good health and CMV-seropositive. CDR3s include the opening cysteine and the closing phenylalanine or tryptophan.

>TRBJ1-4|TRBV2
CASSGGHSNEKLFF
>TRBJ2-7|TRBV7-2
CASSLQAAGGAYEQYF
>TRBJ1-3|TRBV5-4
CTSSTQDPGSGNTIYF
>TRBJ2-2|TRBV10-1
CASSAGDGELFF
>TRBJ1-1|TRBV5-1
CASSRAGAMGMNTEAFF
>TRBJ1-6|TRBV5-4
CASSLRQPLSSYNSPLHF
>TRBJ2-2|TRBV4-2
CASSQDVQGAGELFF
>TRBJ2-7|TRBV6-1
CASTLNWGVYYEQYF
>TRBJ1-2|TRBV18
CASSPPGQGGGYTF
>TRBJ1-1|TRBV10-3
CAIAGVGANTEAFF
>TRBJ1-6|TRBV5-1
CASSSRGENSPLHF
>TRBJ1-2|TRBV5-1
CASSLRGQGLSAGYTF
>TRBJ2-7|TRBV28
CASSVGGGGTSYEQYF
>TRBJ2-7|TRBV6-6
CASTKGGTSGSYEQYF
>TRBJ1-3|TRBV9
CASSVTGASGNTIYF
>TRBJ2-3|TRBV9
CASSVRDGLTDTQYF
>TRBJ2-5|TRBV27
CASSSGTGGIETQYF
>TRBJ2-5|TRBV4-2
CASSSLAGGKETQYF
>TRBJ2-3|TRBV5-1
CASNRGEAADTQYF
>TRBJ2-7|TRBV6-5
CATARGAAYEQYF
>TRBJ1-5|TRBV6-5
CASREGRASQPQHF
>TRBJ1-1|TRBV5-1
CASWDSQNTEAFF
>TRBJ1-1|TRBV27
CASRLTGGDKNTEAFF
>TRBJ1-1|TRBV5-1
CASSSGTGYFHTEAFF
>TRBJ2-5|TRBV27
CASSLFPQETQYF
>TRBJ1-4|TRBV2
CASSGQGWANEKLFF
>TRBJ1-2|TRBV5-1
CASSLGRRGVDGYTF
>TRBJ1-4|TRBV2
CASSGQGLANEKLFF
>TRBJ2-3|TRBV7-2
CASSLSGGSTDTQYF
>TRBJ1-2|TRBV7-2
CASSLGFWGHPNYGYTF
>.|TRBV5-1
CASSGRQGAYEQYF
>TRBJ2-5|TRBV7-7
CASSNRVGETQYF
>TRBJ1-4|TRBV27
CASSLVYSPNEKLFF
>TRBJ1-1|TRBV6-5
CASSYSTGSGTEAFF
>TRBJ1-5|TRBV7-6
CASSLLTGAQPQHF
>TRBJ2-2|TRBV2
CASRDRGSYTGELFF
>.|TRBV2
CASRVTGELFF
>TRBJ1-6|TRBV30
CAWRAAGGSNSPLHF
>TRBJ2-1|TRBV5-1
CASSSGAGIYNEQFF
>TRBJ2-2|TRBV7-2
CASALVRASGSPGELFF
>TRBJ2-1|TRBV5-1
CASSPGGTGVFNEQFF
>TRBJ1-5|TRBV18
CASSPLQGQPQHF
>TRBJ2-1|TRBV12-2
CASRLTLSGSYNEQFF
>TRBJ1-2|TRBV7-8
CASSLSDTNYGYTF
>TRBJ1-2|TRBV29-1
CGVDRVGYGYTF
>TRBJ2-7|TRBV5-5
CASSLLTGTFSYEQYF
>TRBJ2-3|TRBV6-5
CASSYSAGANTDTQYF
>TRBJ2-7|TRBV11-3
CASSYLPGQGSSYEQYF
>TRBJ2-6|TRBV5-1
CASSRVRQEPSSSGANVLTF
>TRBJ2-3|TRBV9
CASSVDPQGLAGSTDTQYF
>TRBJ1-1|TRBV7-9
CASSWTGTEAFF
>TRBJ2-1|TRBV6-1
CASSRFAGEQFF
>TRBJ2-1|TRBV7-3
CASSLGQGANNEQFF
>TRBJ1-2|TRBV15
CATSRVSREAHTF